What follows are 7 T cell receptor beta chains derived from one specimen sequenced in a study of blood T cell repertoires in COVID-19. Method: immunoSEQ multiplex PCR; TCRdb's copy keeps in-frame clones and lacks some. The table lists 180,000 or so clones, roughly 83% of them singletons. The sequenced material came from peripheral blood. The receptors derive from a woman aged 40 to 49 with COVID-19, enrolled during active disease.

V is TRBV6-4 and J is TRBJ1-1; TRBD1 is a possible D gene (6 bases). V was pared by 6 bases and J by 6 bases, with 14 bases between. CDR3 size: 13 residues. Per the germline V gene, CDR1 is MRHNA and CDR2 is SNTAGT. The CDR3 coding sequence is TGTGCCAGCAGCGACATAACAGGGTCTGAAGCTTTCTTT. Residues: CASSDITGSEAFF.

V is TRBV27 and J is TRBJ1-4; D call uncertain. Germline V gene lookup returns CDR1 MNHEY and CDR2 SMNVEV (reference sequence). The CDR3 contains 14 residues. Trimming removed 7 bases at V and 6 bases at J, with 15 bases between. The CDR3 region is CASTKHFNDEKLFF. CDR3 coding DNA: TGTGCCAGCACCAAACATTTCAATGATGAAAAACTGTTTTTT.

The rearrangement joins TRBV5-1 to TRBJ1-6; maybe TRBD1 (5 bases). CDR3 length: 17 amino acids. Deletions cut 0 bases from V and 0 bases from J, with 10 bases between. Germline V gene sequence: CDR1 SGHRS, CDR2 YFSETQ. CDR3 sequence reads: CASSLGQQSSYNSPLHF. CDR3 coding DNA: TGCGCCAGCAGCTTGGGACAGCAGAGCTCCTATAATTCACCCCTCCACTTT.

This chain joins TRBV29-1 and TRBJ1-1; 10 nucleotides agree with TRBD1. The CDR3 contains 15 residues. The V gene's germline CDR1 is SQVTM and CDR2 ANQGSEA. The V and J ends lost 0 bases and 7 bases, in that order; junction bases with no gene match: 8. CDR3 loop: CSVEEWTGGRIEAFF. CDR3 sequence (DNA): TGCAGCGTTGAAGAATGGACAGGGGGAAGGATTGAAGCTTTCTTT. The whole variable domain, remainder taken from reference TRBV29-1 and TRBJ1-1, is SAVISQKPSRDICQRGTSLTIQCQVDSQVTMMFWYRQQPGQSLTLIATANQGSEATYESGFVIDKFPISRPNLTFSTLTVSNMSPEDSSIYLCSVEEWTGGRIEAFFGQGTRLTVV.

The chain employs TRBV14 and TRBJ2-1; maybe TRBD2 (5 bases). The V end lost 0 bases, the J end lost 7 bases, and 10 bases lay between the germline ends. CDR3 length: 14 residues. Germline V gene sequence: CDR1 SGHDN, CDR2 FVKESK. DNA of the CDR3: TGTGCCAGCAGCCAAGAACTAGTAAAGAATGAGCAGTTCTTC. The encoded protein is CASSQELVKNEQFF.

The chain links TRBV10-2 to TRBJ2-1; TRBD2 matches 15 bases. Germline lookup yields CDR1 WSHSY and CDR2 SAAADI. V was clipped by 5 bases and J by 6 bases; unmatched bases: 2. CDR3 length equals 15 residues. The CDR3 protein is CASSRTSGGVNEQFF. CDR3 in DNA: TGCGCCAGCAGTAGGACTAGCGGGGGGGTCAATGAGCAGTTCTTC.

Comments on this clone: In the same sample, other DNA sequences code for this CDR3. The V gene is TRBV12-3 or TRBV12-4, the J gene TRBJ1-1; perhaps TRBD1 as D (6 bases). The CDR3 loop spans 13 amino acids. V was shortened by 6 bases and J by 4 bases, with 12 bases between the two germline ends. The CDR3 spells CASRRGEGTEAFF. DNA of the CDR3: TGTGCCAGCAGAAGGGGGGAGGGCACTGAAGCTTTCTTT.